This paragraph covers one T cell receptor beta chain sequence. PCR was performed a second time for roughly 7 to 12 cycles using a sample-barcoded 5' primer and a J-beta primer mix. In TCRdb, the 5' RACE reads were re-called with MiXCR into one record per CDR3 protein. The data show about 570,000 distinct CDR3 sequences, approximately 26% seen once. These data come from a study of blood T cells in healthy people across ages. V lost 1 base, J lost 6 bases, and 3 bases stayed unmatched. The CDR3 length is 14 residues. Germline assignment: CDR1 LGHNT and CDR2 FRNRAP. This same sample was also taken into another study, of T cells of mothers and their children.

This TCR derives from a boy aged 2-9 years in good health. This sequence joins TRBV12-5 and TRBJ2-1; 7 bases agree with TRBD1. The specimen sequenced was blood. The CDR3 coding sequence is TGTGCTAGTGGTTTGGGGGGACAGCGCAATGAGCAGTTCTTC. Amino acid sequence: CASGLGGQRNEQFF.